The clone carrying this T cell receptor beta chain counts as medium-sized. The antigen is undetermined. The data originate from a study of T cells after yellow fever vaccination. Findings of the study overall: Most clones from primary vaccination were detected again post-booster (approximately 96% CD4, roughly 85% CD8). Weaker overall, the secondary response nonetheless peaked faster (day 5 versus 15).

TCRdb re-called the 5' RACE reads with MiXCR, one entry per CDR3 protein. This sample has some 69,000 distinct CDR3 sequences, with 5% to 6.5% found just once. Germline V CDR1 and CDR2: SGHRS, YFSETQ. The CDR3 loop spans 16 amino acids. V shed 0 bases and J 3 bases; nucleotides not matched to a gene: 4. Sequencing used CD4+ T cells sorted from PBMCs, obtained roughly 15 days after the first yellow fever vaccination. The gene calls are TRBV5-1 and TRBJ2-7; 12 bases are shared with TRBD2. The clonotype was recovered from a young man who received the YFV17D yellow fever vaccine. This CDR3 is CASSLGTSGNLYEQYF. The CDR3 DNA reads as TGCGCCAGCAGCTTGGGGACTAGCGGGAATCTCTACGAGCAGTACTTC.